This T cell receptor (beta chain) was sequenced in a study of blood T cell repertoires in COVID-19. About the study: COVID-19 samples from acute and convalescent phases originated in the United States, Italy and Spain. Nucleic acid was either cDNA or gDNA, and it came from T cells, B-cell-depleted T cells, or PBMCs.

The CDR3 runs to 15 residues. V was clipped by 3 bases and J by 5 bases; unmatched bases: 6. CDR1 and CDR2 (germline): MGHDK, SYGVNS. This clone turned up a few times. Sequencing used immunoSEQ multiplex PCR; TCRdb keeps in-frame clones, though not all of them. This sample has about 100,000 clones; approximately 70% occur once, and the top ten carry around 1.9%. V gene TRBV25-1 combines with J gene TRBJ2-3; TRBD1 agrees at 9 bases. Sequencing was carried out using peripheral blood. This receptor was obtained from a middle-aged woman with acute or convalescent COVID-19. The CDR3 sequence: CASSEQQGAVDTQYF. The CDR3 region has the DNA TGTGCCAGCAGTGAGCAACAGGGGGCCGTAGATACGCAGTATTTT.